The 27 T cell receptor beta chains in this list originate from one sample, sequenced in a study of blood T cell repertoires in COVID-19. The method was immunoSEQ multiplex PCR; TCRdb's version includes in-frame clones alone and lacks a portion of them. This table holds more than 95,000 clones, 82% found once. The sequenced sample was peripheral blood. The receptors derive from a man older than 75 with acute or convalescent COVID-19.

The CDR3 DNA sequence: TGTGCCAGCAGCCTACAGGGGTTGGTCCAGTACTTC. Translated, it gives CASSLQGLVQYF. The chain links TRBV3-1 (or the pseudogene TRBV3-2) to TRBJ2-5; TRBD1 aligns across 7 bases. The germline gives CDR1 LGHDT, CDR2 YNNKEL (reference sequence). The CDR3 loop spans 12 amino acids. The V segment lost 4 bases and the J segment 10 bases; nucleotides outside the gene matches: 6.

The chain combines TRBV11-3 with TRBJ2-2, with 8 bases fitting TRBD1. The CDR3 covers 15 residues. Germline CDR1 and CDR2: SGHNT and YENEEA. Trimming cost V 5 bases and J 7 bases; bases outside gene matches: 9. CDR3 sequence reads: CASSIGQGAGGELFF. The CDR3 coding sequence is TGTGCCAGCAGCATCGGACAGGGAGCGGGCGGGGAGCTGTTTTTT.

The chain is built from TRBV14 and TRBJ2-7, with TRBD1 matching 10 bases. This CDR3 has 16 residues. V was pared by 4 bases and J by 0 bases, with 6 bases of the junction left unmatched. CDR1 and CDR2 from the germline V gene are SGHDN and FVKESK. Written as DNA, the CDR3 is TGTGCCAGCAGCCGGACCGGGACAGGGGTCTCCTACGAGCAGTACTTC. Translated: CASSRTGTGVSYEQYF.

This chain links TRBV28 with TRBJ2-7; D gene uncertain. The germline V gene encodes CDR1 MDHEN and CDR2 SYDVKM. The length of the CDR3 is 12 residues. V shed 4 bases and J shed 0 bases, with 4 bases lying between them. This CDR3 is CASSSSSYEQYF. The CDR3 nucleotides read TGTGCCAGCAGTTCCTCCTCCTACGAGCAGTACTTC. The whole variable domain, filled in from reference TRBV28 and TRBJ2-7, reads DVKVTQSSRYLVKRTGEKVFLECVQDMDHENMFWYRQDPGLGLRLIYFSYDVKMKEKGDIPEGYSVSREKKERFSLILESASTNQTSMYLCASSSSSYEQYFGPGTRLTVT.

This clone was seen only once. The chain has TRBV3-1 (or the pseudogene TRBV3-2) and TRBJ2-7; 7 bases fit TRBD2. Germline loops: CDR1 LGHDT, CDR2 YNNKEL (reference sequence). The CDR3 runs 13 residues. With 4 bases clipped from V and 3 bases from J, the junction kept 3 bases outside the gene matches. The CDR3, as DNA: TGTGCCAGCAGCCGCGGGACTAACTACGAGCAGTACTTC. Amino acids: CASSRGTNYEQYF.

The rearrangement uses TRBV14 and TRBJ2-7; 7 bases agree with TRBD1. CDR3 length: 11 residues. V shed 4 bases, J shed 9 bases, and the junction held 3 bases outside the gene matches. CDR1 is SGHDN, CDR2 FVKESK, per germline. The CDR3 region is CASSPGTVQYF. The CDR3 bases are TGTGCCAGCAGCCCCGGGACAGTGCAGTACTTC.

The V call is TRBV2, the J call TRBJ2-5, with a possible D match to TRBD2 (6 bases). With 6 bases removed from V and 2 bases from J, the gap between germline ends came to 19 bases. Germline values: CDR1 SNHLY, CDR2 FYNNEI. The CDR3 runs to 16 residues. The CDR3 region is CASSEGTGVPQETQYF. In DNA, the CDR3 is TGTGCCAGCAGCGAGGGAACGGGGGTCCCGCAAGAGACCCAGTACTTC.

The chain recombines TRBV25-1 with TRBJ2-1, with 7 bases that match TRBD2. CDR3 length: 15 residues. CDR1 is MGHDK and CDR2 is SYGVNS in the germline V gene. Losses at the gene ends were 6 bases for V and 0 bases for J; bases not matched to a gene: 5. The CDR3 spells CASSKAGSSYNEQFF. Here the CDR3 DNA reads TGTGCCAGCAGCAAAGCGGGAAGCTCCTACAATGAGCAGTTCTTC.

V is TRBV20-1 and J is TRBJ1-5; tentatively, D is TRBD1 (6 bases). Trimming stripped 3 bases from V and 6 bases from J, with 15 bases between. Germline V gene sequence: CDR1 DFQATT, CDR2 SNEGSKA (reference sequence). This CDR3 region has 14 residues. Written as DNA, the CDR3 is TGCAGTGCTAGTCTTCAGGGGATGGGTCAGCCCCAGCATTTT. This sequence encodes CSASLQGMGQPQHF.

The V call is TRBV5-1, the J call TRBJ2-3; D gene uncertain. Trimming removed 4 bases from V and 2 bases from J, with 8 bases in between. The length of the CDR3 is 13 residues. Per the germline V gene, CDR1 is SGHRS and CDR2 is YFSETQ. The CDR3 sequence: CASSITVTDTQYF. The DNA of the CDR3 is TGCGCCAGCAGCATTACAGTCACAGATACGCAGTATTTT.

This chain links TRBV5-4 with TRBJ2-2; 11 bases line up with TRBD2. The J segment lost 1 base and the V segment lost 7 bases, leaving 6 bases of the junction unmatched. Germline CDR1 and CDR2: SGHNT and YYREEE (reference sequence). The CDR3 has 16 residues. The CDR3 region is CASRHTSGRNTGELFF. In nucleotides, the CDR3 is TGTGCCAGCCGCCATACTAGCGGGAGGAACACCGGGGAGCTGTTTTTT.

The chain employs TRBV7-6 and TRBJ1-2, with D perhaps matching TRBD1 (5 bases). There are 13 residues in the CDR3. Germline CDR1 SGHVS, CDR2 FNYEAQ. The ends were cut back, 5 bases at V and 8 bases at J, with 15 bases in the middle. This CDR3 reads CASSPRGSGGYTF. The CDR3, as DNA: TGTGCCAGCAGCCCTAGGGGTTCTGGAGGCTACACCTTC.

The chain joins TRBV30 to TRBJ2-3; 7 bases fit TRBD2. The CDR3 consists of 16 residues. Trimming cost V 0 bases and J 1 base; bases outside gene matches: 7. The germline CDR1 and CDR2 sequences are GTSNPN and SVGIG (reference sequence). DNA of the CDR3: TGTGCCTGGAGTGTACTTCCGGCGGGGGGCACAGATACGCAGTATTTT. This translates into CAWSVLPAGGTDTQYF.

This clone came up a few times. The gene calls are TRBV9 and TRBJ1-6, with TRBD1 identical over 7 bases. CDR3 length: 15 residues. V was pared by 1 base and J by 9 bases, with 7 bases of the junction left unmatched. Germline V gene data show CDR1 as SGDLS and CDR2 as YYNGEE. The CDR3 loop is CASSVRDSKTSPLHF. The DNA of the CDR3 is TGTGCCAGCAGCGTAAGGGACAGCAAAACTTCACCCCTCCACTTT.

The chain carries TRBV7-2 and TRBJ1-3; no clear D. The CDR3 runs 16 residues. CDR1 and CDR2 (germline): SGHTA, FQGNSA. The V gene lost 3 bases and the J gene lost 4 bases, with 16 bases spanning the gap. The CDR3: CASSFGPGTGGNTIYF. The CDR3 DNA reads as TGTGCCAGCAGCTTCGGCCCAGGAACGGGAGGAAACACCATATATTTT.

The rearrangement uses TRBV6-5 and TRBJ2-7; 9 bases line up with TRBD1. Germline CDR1 and CDR2: MNHEY and SVGAGI. V was pared by 6 bases and J by 1 base, with 7 bases of the junction left unmatched. CDR3 length: 15 residues. CDR3 sequence (DNA): TGTGCCAGCAGCCCGGACAGGGGAAGGTCCTACGAGCAGTACTTC. Translation: CASSPDRGRSYEQYF.

This sequence joins TRBV4-2 and TRBJ1-6; D not resolved. This CDR3 comprises 14 residues. V was pared by 4 bases and J by 7 bases, with 11 bases between. In germline, CDR1 is LGHNA, CDR2 YNFKEQ. CDR3 DNA: TGTGCCAGCAGCCCGGAGGCCCCAAATTCACCCCTCCACTTT. Amino acid sequence: CASSPEAPNSPLHF.

The chain has TRBV2 and TRBJ2-7, with a tentative D call TRBD1 (5 bases). Germline CDR1 reads SNHLY; CDR2 reads FYNNEI. CDR3 length equals 13 residues. Deletions cut 4 bases from V and 4 bases from J, with 11 bases between. DNA of the CDR3: TGTGCCAGCAGTGTTAGACAGATTTACGAGCAGTACTTC. Protein sequence: CASSVRQIYEQYF.

The V call is TRBV19, the J call TRBJ2-7; 9 bases match TRBD1. Per the germline V gene, CDR1 is LNHDA and CDR2 is SQIVND (reference sequence). The CDR3 is 14 residues long. The V segment lost 7 bases and the J segment 0 bases; nucleotides outside the gene matches: 4. The CDR3 region is CASKGDRDSYEQYF. CDR3 coding DNA: TGTGCCAGTAAAGGGGACAGGGACTCCTACGAGCAGTACTTC.

V usage is TRBV6-5 and J usage is TRBJ1-2, with TRBD1 matching over 7 bases. V dropped 6 bases and J dropped 6; count of bases not matched to a gene: 4. The CDR3 contains 12 residues. The V gene's germline CDR1 is MNHEY and CDR2 SVGAGI. Here the CDR3 DNA reads TGTGCCAGCAGCATGACAGGGCATGGCTACACCTTC. Amino acids: CASSMTGHGYTF.

The J gene is TRBJ2-2, the V gene TRBV7-7; D is possibly TRBD1 (5 bases). This CDR3 contains 16 residues. Germline CDR1 SSHAT, CDR2 FNYEAQ (reference sequence). Trimming removed 5 bases from V and 0 bases from J, with 13 bases in between. The CDR3 region has the DNA TGTGCCAGCAGCCAGACAGTAATGGCGAACACCGGGGAGCTGTTTTTT. Translating gives CASSQTVMANTGELFF.

This chain links TRBV12-3 or TRBV12-4 with TRBJ1-3, with no clear D. V was shortened by 6 bases and J by 4 bases, with 10 bases between the two germline ends. This CDR3 comprises 13 residues. The CDR3 coding sequence is TGTGCCAGCAGCCACCTACCCGGAAACACCATATATTTT. This translates into CASSHLPGNTIYF.

V and J are TRBV4-3 and TRBJ2-7; D unclear. The CDR3 runs to 11 residues. CDR1 is LGHNA, CDR2 YSLEER, per germline. The V gene lost 4 bases and the J gene lost 5 bases, with 6 bases spanning the gap. CDR3: CASSRSDEQYF. CDR3 DNA sequence: TGCGCCAGCAGCCGGTCGGACGAGCAGTACTTC.

The rearrangement joins TRBV6-5 to TRBJ1-2; TRBD1 aligns across 8 bases. Germline V lookup: CDR1 MNHEY, CDR2 SVGAGI. This CDR3 spans 15 amino acids. V shed 0 bases and J 2 bases; nucleotides not matched to a gene: 2. The CDR3 spells CASSYSQGANYGYTF. For the CDR3, the DNA is TGTGCCAGCAGTTACTCGCAGGGGGCAAACTATGGCTACACCTTC.

The V and J genes are TRBV28 and TRBJ1-4; D possibly corresponds to TRBD1 (6 bases). The CDR3 runs to 17 residues. Deletions cut 5 bases from V and 3 bases from J, with 19 bases between. CDR1 is MDHEN and CDR2 is SYDVKM in the germline V gene. CDR3 DNA sequence: TGTGCCAGCAGTCCCCCGACGGGCAGGGGAGCTAATGAAAAACTGTTTTTT. Encoded protein: CASSPPTGRGANEKLFF.

The V call is TRBV18, the J call TRBJ2-1, with 7 bases matching TRBD1. J was trimmed by 4 bases and V by 0 bases; bases with no gene match: 6. CDR1 and CDR2 from the germline V gene are KGHSH and LQKENI. This CDR3 region has 16 residues. This CDR3 reads CASSPPKSGGYNEQFF. In nucleotides, the CDR3 is TGTGCCAGCTCACCACCAAAGTCAGGGGGTTACAATGAGCAGTTCTTC.

This chain links TRBV20-1 with TRBJ2-7; TRBD2 is a possible D gene (5 bases). V was cut by 3 bases and J by 9 bases, with 21 bases left in between. The CDR3 totals 14 residues. Germline V gives CDR1 DFQATT, CDR2 SNEGSKA (reference sequence). The CDR3 spells CSASDGNWPSGQYF. The CDR3 coding sequence is TGCAGTGCTAGTGACGGGAACTGGCCCAGCGGGCAGTACTTC.